The 30 T cell receptor beta chains in this list originate from one sample, sequenced in a study of blood T cells in healthy people across ages. The use of a sample-barcoded 5' primer and a J-beta primer mix characterized a second PCR of about 7 to 12 cycles. TCRdb recomputed calls from the 5' RACE reads with MiXCR, one row per CDR3 protein. The top ten clones hold 0.65% to 0.75% of a sample with around 1,000,000 distinct CDR3 sequences, about 25% of them seen once. The sample was also reused in another study, on T cells of mothers and their children.

Sequencing used blood. Receptors originate from a girl aged 2-9 years in good health.

The V call is TRBV3-1, the J call TRBJ1-6; D is perhaps TRBD1 (6 bases). This CDR3 contains 11 residues. V lost 7 bases, J lost 14 bases, and 12 bases lay in between. CDR1 is LGHDT and CDR2 is YNNKEL in the germline V gene (reference sequence). CDR3 protein: CASKGGSALHF. CDR3 in DNA: TGTGCCAGCAAAGGGGGAAGTGCCCTCCACTTT.

This clonotype was detected only a few times. This chain joins TRBV20-1 and TRBJ1-1; D is perhaps TRBD1 (6 bases). This CDR3 is 13 amino acids long. The germline V gene encodes CDR1 DFQATT and CDR2 SNEGSKA (reference sequence). Trimming stripped 1 base from V and 8 bases from J, with 14 bases between. The CDR3 reads CSARGDRSFEAFF. The CDR3 DNA sequence: TGCAGTGCTAGAGGTGACAGGTCGTTCGAAGCTTTCTTT.

This clonotype occurred a few times. The chain employs TRBV20-1 and TRBJ2-2; 9 positions agree with TRBD2. Germline V gene sequence: CDR1 DFQATT, CDR2 SNEGSKA (reference sequence). The CDR3 loop spans 14 amino acids. The V gene end was trimmed by 1 base and the J gene end by 8 bases; junction bases not matched to a gene: 5. In DNA form, the CDR3 reads TGCAGTGCTAGAGCGGTAGCGGGAGTTGGGGAGCTGTTTTTT. Translation gives CSARAVAGVGELFF.

This clonotype was counted only a few times. The chain recombines TRBV5-1 with TRBJ2-1; 13 bases line up with TRBD2. CDR3 length: 15 residues. Looked up from germline, CDR1 is SGHRS and CDR2 is YFSETQ. V lost 2 bases, J lost 9 bases, and 5 bases stayed unmatched. The CDR3 coding sequence is TGCGCCAGCAGCTTACTAGCGGGGGGGCCCGGTGAGCAGTTCTTC. Its protein product is CASSLLAGGPGEQFF.

V usage is TRBV4-2 and J usage is TRBJ2-7; D gene uncertain. CDR3 length: 13 amino acids. The V and J ends lost 1 base and 5 bases respectively, with 9 bases between them. Germline V gene lookup returns CDR1 LGHNA and CDR2 YNFKEQ. The DNA of the CDR3 is TGTGCCAGCAGCCAAGTTGTTGGAGACGAGCAGTACTTC. Residues: CASSQVVGDEQYF.

This clonotype was picked up a small number of times. V gene TRBV28 combines with J gene TRBJ2-7; 7 bases align to TRBD1. The CDR3 is 15 residues long. Per the germline V gene, CDR1 is MDHEN and CDR2 is SYDVKM. The ends lost 6 bases at V and 3 bases at J; junction bases unmatched: 11. CDR3 loop: CASSSQGLGNYEQYF. The CDR3 DNA reads as TGTGCCAGCAGCTCACAGGGGCTAGGGAACTACGAGCAGTACTTC.

This clonotype was seen a handful of times. This rearrangement joins TRBV18 to TRBJ2-3, with D possibly matching TRBD1 (5 bases). V was cut by 3 bases and J by 5 bases, with 12 bases left in between. The CDR3 is 14 residues long. Germline values: CDR1 KGHSH, CDR2 LQKENI. The CDR3 sequence: CASSPEPQGDTQYF. The CDR3 region has the DNA TGTGCCAGCTCACCGGAACCGCAGGGAGATACGCAGTATTTT.

The chain joins TRBV5-1 to TRBJ1-6; D gene ambiguous. Germline loops: CDR1 SGHRS, CDR2 YFSETQ. The CDR3 consists of 14 residues. Trimming removed 0 bases at V and 10 bases at J, with 11 bases between. CDR3 region: CASSLGNGGSPLHF. The CDR3 bases are TGCGCCAGCAGCTTGGGCAACGGCGGGTCACCCCTCCACTTT.

The table lists this clonotype with a few counts. The chain couples TRBV9 to TRBJ2-7; D is undetermined. The CDR3 consists of 13 residues. Trimming stripped 4 bases from V and 2 bases from J, with 10 bases between. Per germline, CDR1 SGDLS and CDR2 YYNGEE. The CDR3 nucleotides are TGTGCCAGCAGCCCAATCAATGCCTACGAGCAGTACTTC. Translating it yields CASSPINAYEQYF. Together with reference TRBV9 and TRBJ2-7, the CDR3 gives the full variable domain: DSGVTQTPKHLITATGQRVTLRCSPRSGDLSVYWYQQSLDQGLQFLIQYYNGEERAKGNILERFSAQQFPDLHSELNLSSLELGDSALYFCASSPINAYEQYFGPGTRLTVT.

DNA for the CDR3: TGCAGTGCCGCGGGACAGGAATATGAAAAACTGTTTTTT. Amino acid sequence: CSAAGQEYEKLFF. J is TRBJ1-4 and V is TRBV20-1; the match to TRBD1 covers 8 bases. The CDR3 runs 13 residues. The ends lost 6 bases at V and 6 bases at J; junction bases unmatched: 6. CDR1 and CDR2 from the germline V gene are DFQATT and SNEGSKA (reference sequence).

This clonotype was seen repeatedly, ten times or more. The V gene is TRBV29-1, the J gene TRBJ2-7; maybe TRBD1 (5 bases). CDR3 length: 11 residues. The V gene's germline CDR1 is SQVTM and CDR2 ANQGSEA. Trimming shortened V by 7 bases and J by 3 bases, and 10 bases separated the two germline ends. The DNA of the CDR3 is TGCAGCGCCTGGGGCAACTACGAGCAGTACTTC. Translation gives CSAWGNYEQYF.

The chain uses TRBV10-1 and TRBJ2-2, with D perhaps matching TRBD2 (5 bases). Germline CDR1 and CDR2: WNHNN and SYGVQD (reference sequence). The CDR3 loop spans 13 amino acids. V dropped 7 bases and J dropped 5 bases, with 11 bases sitting between them. CDR3 nucleotides: TGCGCCAGCATGAGGGAGAGGACCGGGGAGCTGTTTTTT. It specifies CASMRERTGELFF.

This clonotype was picked up a small number of times. The V and J genes are TRBV12-3 or TRBV12-4 and TRBJ1-1; TRBD1 matches 8 bases. J was trimmed by 1 base and V by 5 bases; bases with no gene match: 9. This CDR3 contains 16 residues. CDR3 in DNA: TGTGCCAGCAGTACTCCCCTCGGGACAGGGAACACTGAAGCTTTCTTT. Residues: CASSTPLGTGNTEAFF.

This clonotype was detected a few times. The gene calls are TRBV24-1 and TRBJ1-3, with 7 bases fitting TRBD1. The CDR3 length is 16 residues. Germline assignment: CDR1 KGHDR and CDR2 SFDVKD. J lost 3 bases, V lost 3 bases, and 7 bases had no gene match. The CDR3 nucleotides read TGTGCCACCAGTGATGCCTTGACAGGGAATGGAAACACCATATATTTT. Translating it yields CATSDALTGNGNTIYF.

This clonotype was found a few times. V and J are TRBV6-1 and TRBJ1-5; no clear D gene. This CDR3 is built from 18 residues. V lost 9 bases and J 0 bases, leaving 24 bases between the germline ends. Germline V gene data show CDR1 as MNHNS and CDR2 as SASEGT. CDR3 nucleotide sequence: TGTGCCAGGGATCAGAGGGAATTCCCCTTTTATAGCAATCAGCCCCAGCATTTT. This gives the protein CARDQREFPFYSNQPQHF.

Only one count was recorded for this clonotype. The V call is TRBV29-1, the J call TRBJ2-5; no definite D call. Near its end, the DNA agrees better with TRBJ2-1, so the J call may be wrong. CDR1 SQVTM and CDR2 ANQGSEA come from the germline V gene. This CDR3 spans 14 amino acids. CDR3 sequence: CSVCLRLLLSEQFF. CDR3 bases: TGCAGCGTTTGTCTGCGGCTTTTGCTAAGTGAGCAGTTCTTC.

This clonotype appeared a few times. The rearrangement links TRBV10-1 to TRBJ2-5, with 9 nucleotides matching TRBD2. The assigned J gene may be wrong: the sequence end matches TRBJ2-1 better. This CDR3 has 14 residues. Per the germline V gene, CDR1 is WNHNN and CDR2 is SYGVQD (reference sequence). The CDR3: CASPREGSWNEQFF. The CDR3 DNA reads TGCGCCAGCCCGCGGGAGGGCTCTTGGAATGAGCAGTTCTTC.

This clonotype was seen a handful of times. The genes are TRBV6-5 and TRBJ2-2; D unclear. Germline V lookup: CDR1 MNHEY, CDR2 SVGAGI. Trimming removed 0 bases at V and 1 base at J, with 6 bases between. The CDR3 is 15 amino acids. CDR3 bases: TGTGCCAGCAGTTACTCGATGGGGAACACCGGGGAGCTGTTTTTT. This gives the protein CASSYSMGNTGELFF.

This clonotype was seen a handful of times. The chain is built from TRBV4-2 and TRBJ2-7; the D gene is possibly TRBD1 (6 bases). Germline assignment: CDR1 LGHNA and CDR2 YNFKEQ. The CDR3 has 16 amino acids. V gave up 3 bases and J gave up 6 bases, with 21 bases separating them. CDR3 amino acids: CASSHSADRIFGEQYF. The CDR3 DNA reads TGTGCCAGCAGCCACAGTGCCGACAGGATTTTTGGCGAGCAGTACTTC.

This clonotype was picked up a small number of times. The CDR3 spells CASSFRTGGYTF. CDR3 bases: TGTGCCAGCAGTTTCAGGACGGGAGGCTACACCTTC. The genes are TRBV12-3 or TRBV12-4 and TRBJ1-2; the D is unclear. Trimming took off 3 bases at V and 8 bases at J, with 10 bases between the two ends. The CDR3 runs to 12 residues.

This clonotype was observed a few times. The chain links TRBV20-1 to TRBJ1-6; possibly TRBD1 for D (5 bases). Germline V gene sequence: CDR1 DFQATT, CDR2 SNEGSKA (reference sequence). V dropped 0 bases and J dropped 7 bases, with 10 bases sitting between them. The CDR3 is 14 residues long. CDR3 nucleotides: TGCAGTGCTAGAGAGCAGGGCTCAAATTCACCCCTCCACTTT. Translated: CSAREQGSNSPLHF.

This clonotype has a handful of counts. The rearrangement joins TRBV6-5 to TRBJ1-1; D unresolved. The CDR3 is 14 amino acids. V was clipped by 5 bases and J by 5 bases, with 15 bases between them. Germline lookup yields CDR1 MNHEY and CDR2 SVGAGI. The CDR3 reads CASSLTTGMTEAFF. CDR3 DNA sequence: TGTGCCAGCAGTCTTACGACGGGAATGACTGAAGCTTTCTTT.

CDR3 region: CASSARSGTGEQYF. In DNA, the CDR3 is TGTGCCAGCAGCGCACGATCCGGGACAGGCGAGCAGTACTTC. This chain links TRBV7-9 with TRBJ2-5, with TRBD1 matching 8 bases. TRBJ2-7 explains the end of the DNA better; the J call may be wrong. The CDR3 loop spans 14 amino acids. CDR1 is SEHNR and CDR2 is FQNEAQ in the germline V gene (reference sequence).

This clonotype was seen a handful of times. The gene calls are TRBV11-2 and TRBJ1-2; possible D gene TRBD1, 6 bases. The CDR3 has 16 residues. CDR1 and CDR2 (germline): SGHAT, FQNNGV. V was cut by 5 bases and J by 8 bases, with 24 bases left in between. The CDR3 sequence is CASSPLRDRGQEGYTF. CDR3 sequence (DNA): TGTGCCAGCAGCCCTCTAAGGGACCGGGGGCAGGAAGGCTACACCTTC.

J is TRBJ2-5 and V is TRBV3-1, with 7 positions matching TRBD2. Near its end, the DNA agrees better with TRBJ2-7, so the J call may be wrong. CDR3 length: 15 residues. Per germline, CDR1 LGHDT and CDR2 YNNKEL (reference sequence). CDR3 in amino acids: CASSHSGLFSYEQYF. CDR3 coding DNA: TGTGCCAGCAGCCATAGCGGGCTTTTCTCCTACGAGCAGTACTTC.

This chain uses TRBV13 with TRBJ2-3; no clear D gene. The CDR3 covers 13 residues. Trimming stripped 2 bases from V and 4 bases from J, with 7 bases between. The V gene's germline CDR1 is PRHDT and CDR2 FYEKMQ (reference sequence). DNA for the CDR3: TGTGCCAGCAGCTTAACCCCAGCAGATACGCAGTATTTT. It translates to CASSLTPADTQYF.

The chain employs TRBV13 and TRBJ2-1, with 8 nucleotides matching TRBD2. The end of the DNA fits TRBJ2-5 better, so the J call may be wrong. CDR3 length: 16 amino acids. Germline CDR1 PRHDT, CDR2 FYEKMQ (reference sequence). The CDR3 protein is CASSLDPRAGVETQYF. The CDR3, as DNA: TGTGCCAGCAGCTTAGACCCCAGAGCGGGAGTGGAGACCCAGTACTTC.

The chain has TRBV14 and TRBJ2-1; D uncertain. With 5 bases removed from V and 10 bases from J, the gap between germline ends came to 18 bases. Germline loops: CDR1 SGHDN, CDR2 FVKESK. The CDR3 is 14 amino acids. The CDR3 bases are TGTGCCAGCAGCGGGAAGGGATCGAGGTGGGAGCAGTTCTTC. Its translation is CASSGKGSRWEQFF.

V and J are TRBV7-2 and TRBJ2-5, with 10 nucleotides matching TRBD2. The CDR3 contains 16 residues. Per germline, CDR1 SGHTA and CDR2 FQGNSA. V lost 5 bases, J lost 2 bases, and 8 bases stayed unmatched. The CDR3 loop is CASSHPSGGFQETQYF. The CDR3 DNA sequence: TGTGCCAGCAGCCATCCTAGCGGGGGCTTTCAAGAGACCCAGTACTTC.

The chain recombines TRBV5-1 with TRBJ2-7, with TRBD2 identical over 10 bases. The CDR3 is 15 residues long. V was clipped by 7 bases and J by 3 bases; unmatched bases: 10. CDR1 is SGHRS, CDR2 YFSETQ, per germline. The CDR3 protein is CASADGTSVLYEQYF. The DNA of the CDR3 is TGCGCCAGCGCAGACGGGACTAGCGTACTCTACGAGCAGTACTTC.